This is a list of T cell receptor beta chains from one sample in a study of human T cells and chemical hapten exposure. TCRdb processed the RACE reads anew with MiXCR; each CDR3 protein has one entry. The table has approximately 92,000 distinct CDR3 sequences, more than 9.5% seen once. The material sequenced was whole blood, taken in connection with sensitization to the hapten diphenylcyclopropenone (DPC). The receptor set was obtained from a woman in her thirties or forties with alopecia areata. Some clones in this sample may be carry-over from other donors' samples. CDR3s include the opening cysteine and the closing phenylalanine or tryptophan. D genes are given only for firm matches. Clone size is given for some rows only: seen once, a few or many times, or a class if the clone is expanded.

cdr3_nt,cdr3_aa,clone_size,j_call,v_call,d_call
TGTGCCAGCAGCCAAAGGCTCGAGCAGTACTTC,CASSQRLEQYF,.,TRBJ2-7,TRBV3-1,.
TGTGCCACCAGCAGACAACAGGGCCCTCAGCCCCAGCATTTT,CATSRQQGPQPQHF,many,TRBJ1-5,TRBV15,.
TGTGCCTGGACGACTAGCGGGAGGATTATATACAATGAGCAGTTCTTC,CAWTTSGRIIYNEQFF,few,TRBJ2-1,TRBV30,TRBD2
TGTGCCAGCAGCCAAGACCGGGACAGGTTCCGCTCTGGGGCCAACGTCCTGACTTTC,CASSQDRDRFRSGANVLTF,.,TRBJ2-6,TRBV14,TRBD1
TGTGCCATCAGTGACTCGATGCGGGGGCAGTTACCCTATGGCTACACCTTC,CAISDSMRGQLPYGYTF,few,TRBJ1-2,TRBV10-3,.
TGCAGTGCTAGGGTTTCCTACAATGAGCAGTTCTTC,CSARVSYNEQFF,many,TRBJ2-1,TRBV20-1,.
TGTGCCAGCAGCTTTGCCGCGGGGCTGAACACTGAAGCTTTCTTT,CASSFAAGLNTEAFF,few,TRBJ1-1,TRBV7-2,.
TGTGCCAGCAGCCAAGATCCGGCCGGGTTCGGGGAGCTGTTTTTT,CASSQDPAGFGELFF,.,TRBJ2-2,TRBV14,.
TGCAGTGCTGGCCCTACAACGAACTATGGCTACACCTTC,CSAGPTTNYGYTF,few,TRBJ1-2,TRBV20-1,.
TGTGCCAGCAGCTTGGGTAGCGGGAGGACCGGGGAGCTGTTTTTT,CASSLGSGRTGELFF,many,TRBJ2-2,TRBV7-6,TRBD2
TGTGCCAGTAGGAGCCGCGGTTACACTGAAGCTTTCTTT,CASRSRGYTEAFF,few,TRBJ1-1,TRBV19,.
TGCGCCAGCAGCCAAGAGAGCCGCAGCTCTGGAAACACCATATATTTT,CASSQESRSSGNTIYF,many,TRBJ1-3,TRBV4-1,.
TGTGCCAGCAGCAGCGGGACAGGGAAGTACGAGCAGTACTTC,CASSSGTGKYEQYF,many,TRBJ2-7,TRBV7-9,TRBD1
TGTGCCAGCAGCTTGATGTGGGGATCCTACGAGCAGTACTTC,CASSLMWGSYEQYF,.,TRBJ2-7,TRBV11-2,.
TGCAGCGTACTCGGGACAGCTAACACCGGGGAGCTGTTTTTT,CSVLGTANTGELFF,many,TRBJ2-2,TRBV29-1,TRBD1